A selection of T cell receptor beta chains follows, all from one sample in a study of early T cells in non-severe SARS-CoV-2 infection. TCRdb processed the 5' RACE reads anew with MiXCR; each CDR3 protein has one entry. This sample has nearly 30,000 distinct CDR3 sequences; roughly 5% occur once, and the top ten carry 10% to 12%. Sequencing was performed on whole blood. These receptors were taken from an adult who was a healthcare worker with PCR-confirmed SARS-CoV-2 infection or an uninfected control (not recorded which). Both conserved end residues are part of each CDR3. Fields, in order: CDR3 length, V gene, clone size, J gene, D gene, CDR3 protein, CDR3 DNA. D genes are given only for firm matches. Clone size is given for some rows only: seen once, a few or many times, or a class if the clone is expanded.

length: 12; V: TRBV20-1; size: many; J: TRBJ1-4; D: -; CDR3: CSARIGQQKLFF; DNA: TGCAGTGCTAGAATAGGACAGCAAAAACTGTTTTTT
length: 15; V: TRBV5-1; size: -; J: TRBJ2-7; D: TRBD1; CDR3: CASSLGQGAPYEQYF; DNA: TGCGCCAGCAGCTTGGGCCAGGGGGCCCCCTACGAGCAGTACTTC
length: 15; V: TRBV5-1; size: -; J: TRBJ2-5; D: -; CDR3: CASSFRPPGKETQYF; DNA: TGCGCCAGCAGCTTTCGACCCCCGGGGAAAGAGACCCAGTACTTC
length: 13; V: TRBV6-6; size: many; J: TRBJ2-7; D: -; CDR3: CASSPGYSYEQYF; DNA: TGTGCCAGCAGTCCGGGTTACTCCTACGAGCAGTACTTC
length: 13; V: TRBV3-1; size: many; J: TRBJ2-7; D: -; CDR3: CASSQDMGVEQYF; DNA: TGTGCCAGCAGCCAAGATATGGGGGTCGAGCAGTACTTC
length: 17; V: TRBV20-1; size: many; J: TRBJ2-5; D: TRBD1; CDR3: CSARVGGASLYQETQYF; DNA: TGCAGTGCTAGAGTAGGGGGCGCATCCTTGTACCAAGAGACCCAGTACTTC
length: 12; V: TRBV12-5; size: many; J: TRBJ2-1; D: -; CDR3: CASALADNEQFF; DNA: TGTGCTAGTGCTTTAGCGGACAATGAGCAGTTCTTC
length: 18; V: TRBV7-2; size: medium-sized; J: TRBJ2-1; D: TRBD2; CDR3: CASSLRPVAGGGYNEQFF; DNA: TGTGCCAGCAGCTTACGTCCCGTAGCGGGGGGCGGCTACAATGAGCAGTTCTTC
length: 15; V: TRBV30; size: few; J: TRBJ2-3; D: -; CDR3: CAWSPPRAGADTQYF; DNA: TGTGCCTGGAGCCCCCCCAGAGCAGGGGCAGATACGCAGTATTTT
length: 14; V: TRBV4-3; size: many; J: TRBJ1-1; D: -; CDR3: CASSQVRGNTEAFF; DNA: TGCGCCAGCAGCCAAGTAAGGGGGAACACTGAAGCTTTCTTT
length: 15; V: TRBV6-6; size: many; J: TRBJ1-2; D: -; CDR3: CASSTEPFTNYGYTF; DNA: TGTGCCAGCAGTACCGAACCCTTCACTAACTATGGCTACACCTTC
length: 16; V: TRBV7-6; size: many; J: TRBJ2-3; D: -; CDR3: CASSFLVFRGKDTQYF; DNA: TGTGCCAGCAGCTTTCTCGTGTTTAGGGGCAAGGATACGCAGTATTTT
length: 15; V: TRBV7-2; size: many; J: TRBJ2-6; D: TRBD1; CDR3: CASSQQGTGANVLTF; DNA: TGTGCCAGCAGCCAACAGGGGACAGGGGCCAACGTCCTGACTTTC
length: 15; V: TRBV6-2/TRBV6-3; size: few; J: TRBJ2-7; D: TRBD2; CDR3: CASRASSGSSYEQYF; DNA: TGTGCCAGCAGAGCCAGTAGCGGGAGCTCCTACGAGCAGTACTTC
length: 14; V: TRBV12-3/TRBV12-4; size: many; J: TRBJ1-5; D: -; CDR3: CASSRRDPNQPQHF; DNA: TGTGCCAGCAGTCGCCGGGACCCAAATCAGCCCCAGCATTTT
length: 17; V: TRBV24-1; size: few; J: TRBJ2-2; D: TRBD1; CDR3: CATSDEQGARLTGELFF; DNA: TGTGCCACCAGTGATGAACAGGGGGCGCGGTTGACCGGGGAGCTGTTTTTT
length: 11; V: TRBV12-3/TRBV12-4; size: many; J: TRBJ2-7; D: -; CDR3: CASSLEYEQYF; DNA: TGTGCCAGCAGTTTAGAATACGAGCAGTACTTC
length: 16; V: TRBV25-1; size: -; J: TRBJ2-2; D: TRBD1; CDR3: CASSELDRARTGELFF; DNA: TGTGCCAGCAGTGAGCTGGACAGGGCTCGCACCGGGGAGCTGTTTTTT
length: 12; V: TRBV5-1; size: -; J: TRBJ2-3; D: -; CDR3: CASSRPGDTQYF; DNA: TGCGCCAGCAGCCGCCCGGGAGATACGCAGTATTTT
length: 15; V: TRBV6-1; size: many; J: TRBJ2-7; D: TRBD2; CDR3: CASSVLSGIFYEQYF; DNA: TGTGCCAGCAGCGTACTTAGCGGGATCTTTTACGAGCAGTACTTC
length: 13; V: TRBV28; size: few; J: TRBJ2-4; D: -; CDR3: CASSPGTWGIQYF; DNA: TGTGCCAGCAGTCCCGGGACTTGGGGCATTCAGTACTTC
length: 14; V: TRBV6-5; size: -; J: TRBJ2-4; D: -; CDR3: CASSSTGVENIQYF; DNA: TGTGCCAGCAGTTCAACGGGGGTTGAAAACATTCAGTACTTC
length: 12; V: TRBV10-1; size: many; J: TRBJ2-7; D: TRBD1; CDR3: CASSDRGQEQYF; DNA: TGCGCCAGCAGTGACAGGGGGCAAGAGCAGTACTTC
length: 14; V: TRBV9; size: many; J: TRBJ1-1; D: TRBD1; CDR3: CASSARQGGTEAFF; DNA: TGTGCCAGCAGCGCCAGACAGGGAGGCACTGAAGCTTTCTTT
length: 13; V: TRBV10-3; size: many; J: TRBJ2-1; D: -; CDR3: CAINRDPTNEQFF; DNA: TGTGCCATCAACCGGGATCCTACGAATGAGCAGTTCTTC
length: 15; V: TRBV7-2; size: many; J: TRBJ2-1; D: -; CDR3: CASSLDSASYNEQFF; DNA: TGTGCCAGCAGCTTAGATAGCGCCTCCTACAATGAGCAGTTCTTC
length: 14; V: TRBV7-2; size: -; J: TRBJ2-7; D: -; CDR3: CASRDTGFAYEQYF; DNA: TGTGCCAGCAGAGATACGGGGTTCGCCTACGAGCAGTACTTC
length: 13; V: TRBV20-1; size: few; J: TRBJ2-2; D: -; CDR3: CSARDVQTGELFF; DNA: TGCAGTGCTAGAGATGTACAAACCGGGGAGCTGTTTTTT
length: 13; V: TRBV20-1; size: many; J: TRBJ1-2; D: TRBD1; CDR3: CSAPGQGHYGYTF; DNA: TGCAGTGCTCCGGGACAGGGGCACTATGGCTACACCTTC
length: 15; V: TRBV18; size: many; J: TRBJ2-7; D: -; CDR3: CASSPRGRGLSEQYF; DNA: TGTGCCAGCTCACCAAGGGGGAGGGGACTGAGTGAGCAGTACTTC
length: 15; V: TRBV29-1; size: medium-sized; J: TRBJ2-2; D: -; CDR3: CSVADSFQGTGELFF; DNA: TGCAGCGTCGCCGACAGTTTTCAGGGCACCGGGGAGCTGTTTTTT
length: 12; V: TRBV29-1; size: many; J: TRBJ2-3; D: -; CDR3: CSVEVGSHTQYF; DNA: TGCAGCGTTGAAGTCGGGTCCCATACGCAGTATTTT
length: 12; V: TRBV29-1; size: many; J: TRBJ1-2; D: -; CDR3: CTTGLPNYGYTF; DNA: TGCACAACAGGCCTACCTAACTATGGCTACACCTTC
length: 13; V: TRBV10-1; size: -; J: TRBJ2-1; D: -; CDR3: CASSESLRDLKAF; DNA: TGCGCCAGCAGTGAGTCCCTCCGGGACTTGAAAGCGTTC